A single sample is the source of the 22 T cell receptor beta chains below, sequenced in a study of response to subunit inactivated influenza vaccine. Each CDR3 protein is one row after TCRdb ran MiXCR on the RT-PCR reads. The sample has hundreds of thousands of distinct CDR3 sequences, 9.5% to 13% seen once; the top ten hold roughly 12%. The source material was PBMCs from blood, sampled 35 to 45 days after vaccination. These receptors were obtained from a man in his fifties who received an inactivated influenza vaccine.

This clonotype was seen repeatedly, ten times or more. The chain uses TRBV20-1 and TRBJ2-1; D is unclear. CDR1 DFQATT and CDR2 SNEGSKA come from the germline V gene (reference sequence). The CDR3 is 11 residues long. The CDR3: CSVPHNNEQFF. In nucleotides, the CDR3 is TGCAGCGTACCTCATAACAATGAGCAGTTCTTC.

This clonotype has a handful of counts. This rearrangement joins TRBV11-2 to TRBJ2-5, with TRBD1 as a possible D gene (5 bases). This CDR3 comprises 15 residues. Deletions cut 0 bases from V and 3 bases from J, with 11 bases between. The germline V gene encodes CDR1 SGHAT and CDR2 FQNNGV. CDR3 coding DNA: TGTGCCAGCAGCTTAGAATTCGGCAGGGAAGAGACCCAGTACTTC. This encodes CASSLEFGREETQYF.

The chain couples TRBV7-9 to TRBJ2-1; a possible D gene is TRBD1 (5 bases). Germline V gene lookup returns CDR1 SEHNR and CDR2 FQNEAQ (reference sequence). Trimming removed 11 bases from V and 4 bases from J, with 21 bases in between. The CDR3 consists of 15 residues. The CDR3 loop is CAGLRKGHSYNEQFF. CDR3 in DNA: TGTGCCGGCTTACGTAAAGGACATTCATACAATGAGCAGTTCTTC.

This clonotype was seen at least ten times. CDR3 loop: CATARGNQETQYF. The CDR3 DNA reads TGCGCCACCGCACGGGGTAATCAAGAGACCCAGTACTTC. V and J are TRBV5-1 and TRBJ2-5; D is possibly TRBD2 (5 bases). Per the germline V gene, CDR1 is SGHRS and CDR2 is YFSETQ. Trimming left V 9 bases short and J 2 bases short, with 14 bases between. The CDR3 contains 13 residues.

This clonotype was observed at least ten times. The chain carries TRBV3-1 and TRBJ2-1, with TRBD2 matching 13 bases. The germline CDR1 and CDR2 sequences are LGHDT and YNNKEL (reference sequence). The CDR3 runs 17 residues. The trim removed 4 bases at V and 5 bases at J, leaving 8 bases unmatched. The CDR3 protein is CASSLLTGTSGNNEQFF. The CDR3 DNA reads TGTGCCAGCAGCCTACTAACCGGGACTAGCGGGAACAATGAGCAGTTCTTC.

The sample holds a few counts of this clonotype. The chain combines TRBV20-1 with TRBJ2-7; possibly TRBD2 for D (6 bases). Germline lookup yields CDR1 DFQATT and CDR2 SNEGSKA (reference sequence). CDR3 size: 14 residues. Trimming left V 6 bases short and J 1 base short, with 16 bases between. The CDR3 loop is CSAAGLSRSYEQYF. CDR3 bases: TGCAGTGCCGCGGGACTTTCTAGGTCCTACGAGCAGTACTTC.

The sample holds a few counts of this clonotype. The chain is built from TRBV7-8 and TRBJ2-3, with 10 bases fitting TRBD2. This CDR3 contains 17 residues. The ends lost 2 bases at V and 6 bases at J; junction bases unmatched: 11. Germline V CDR1 and CDR2: SGHVS, FQNEAQ. In DNA, the CDR3 is TGTGCCAGCAGCTTAAGAGGACTAGCGGCAGATCAGGATACGCAGTATTTT. Translated: CASSLRGLAADQDTQYF.

This clonotype was seen a few times. The V gene is TRBV20-1, the J gene TRBJ2-5, with 7 bases aligning to TRBD2. This CDR3 spans 15 amino acids. The germline V gene has CDR1 DFQATT and CDR2 SNEGSKA (reference sequence). The V and J ends lost 0 bases and 2 bases, in that order; junction bases with no gene match: 6. CDR3 sequence: CSARDLGGGQETQYF. CDR3 nucleotide sequence: TGCAGTGCTAGAGATTTGGGGGGGGGACAAGAGACCCAGTACTTC.

V is TRBV6-5 and J is TRBJ1-6; the D is unclear. The CDR3 is made up of 15 amino acids. Germline lookup yields CDR1 MNHEY and CDR2 SVGAGI. V shed 4 bases and J shed 1 base, with 8 bases lying between them. For the CDR3, the DNA is TGTGCCAGCAGTTGGGCTGATTCCTATAATTCACCCCTCCACTTT. Translation: CASSWADSYNSPLHF.

Many counts were recorded for this clonotype. The CDR3 region has the DNA TGCAGCGTTGAGCTGGGAGTTCGCACAGATACGCAGTATTTT. Residues: CSVELGVRTDTQYF. The V gene is TRBV29-1, the J gene TRBJ2-3, with D perhaps TRBD2 (5 bases). The CDR3 has 14 amino acids. Trimming removed 3 bases at V and 1 base at J, with 11 bases between. Germline CDR1 reads SQVTM; CDR2 reads ANQGSEA.

In this sample, this clonotype turned up many times. The gene calls are TRBV10-3 and TRBJ2-5, with D unclear. The CDR3 has 12 amino acids. Trimming shortened V by 6 bases and J by 2 bases, and 7 bases separated the two germline ends. Germline V lookup: CDR1 ENHRY, CDR2 SYGVKD. In DNA form, the CDR3 reads TGTGCCATCAGGGATCGTCAAGAGACCCAGTACTTC. It codes for CAIRDRQETQYF.

With respect to this clonotype: The junction departs from germline at one end; a sequencing error may be responsible. This chain uses TRBV15 with TRBJ1-4; 7 nucleotides line up with TRBD1. The CDR3 length is 17 residues. Germline values: CDR1 LNHNV, CDR2 YYDKDF (reference sequence). The CDR3: CAPSRVGLGQGEEKLFF. The CDR3 DNA sequence: TGTGCCCCCAGCAGAGTCGGTTTGGGGCAGGGGGAAGAAAAACTGTTTTTT.

J is TRBJ2-1 and V is TRBV12-3 or TRBV12-4; TRBD1 matches at 7 bases. The V gene end was trimmed by 2 bases and the J gene end by 5 bases; junction bases not matched to a gene: 6. This CDR3 has 15 amino acids. As DNA, the CDR3 is TGTGCCAGCAGTTTAATTCGGGACAGTAACAATGAGCAGTTCTTC. Translating gives CASSLIRDSNNEQFF.

The rearrangement uses TRBV7-2 and TRBJ1-1, with 7 bases that match TRBD1. The CDR3 has 12 amino acids. The V and J ends lost 2 bases and 8 bases, in that order; junction bases with no gene match: 2. Germline V lookup: CDR1 SGHTA, CDR2 FQGNSA. The CDR3 nucleotides are TGTGCCAGCAGCTTATGGGGACAGGAAGCTTTCTTT. Translated, it gives CASSLWGQEAFF.

The chain carries TRBV11-3 and TRBJ2-5; either TRBD1 or TRBD2 may fit D (5 bases each). The CDR3 runs to 17 residues. Germline CDR1 SGHNT, CDR2 YENEEA. The V gene lost 5 bases and the J gene lost 3 bases, with 22 bases spanning the gap. CDR3 in DNA: TGTGCCAGCAGCGCAGGGACGTCATGGACGGAGAAAGAGACCCAGTACTTC. Protein product: CASSAGTSWTEKETQYF.

The sample holds many counts of this clonotype. The chain uses TRBV5-4 and TRBJ2-3, with D possibly being TRBD2 (6 bases). Germline V CDR1 and CDR2: SGHNT, YYREEE (reference sequence). The V end was cut by 0 bases, the J end by 4 bases, with 9 bases between. The CDR3 is made up of 14 amino acids. For the CDR3, the DNA is TGTGCCAGCAGCTTGGAATCTAGCGCAGATACGCAGTATTTT. This gives the protein CASSLESSADTQYF.

This clonotype has at least ten counts. The gene calls are TRBV20-1 and TRBJ2-3; possibly TRBD1 for D (7 bases). Germline V gene lookup returns CDR1 DFQATT and CDR2 SNEGSKA (reference sequence). V was trimmed by 5 bases and J by 6 bases, leaving 15 bases between them. The CDR3 spans 13 residues. CDR3 sequence: CSAQVPGGDTQYF. The CDR3 nucleotides read TGCAGTGCTCAAGTTCCAGGGGGGGATACGCAGTATTTT.

V and J are TRBV28 and TRBJ1-2; D not certain. V gave up 3 bases and J gave up 6 bases, with 14 bases separating them. The length of the CDR3 is 14 residues. Germline V CDR1 and CDR2: MDHEN, SYDVKM. Here the CDR3 DNA reads TGTGCCAGCAGTTTCCCGGCGAGGGCGAATGGCTACACCTTC. Its translation is CASSFPARANGYTF.

This clonotype appeared once. V gene TRBV4-3 combines with J gene TRBJ2-5; D is possibly TRBD2 (7 bases). Trimming took off 0 bases at V and 5 bases at J, with 19 bases between the two ends. This CDR3 has 17 residues. The germline gives CDR1 LGHNA, CDR2 YSLEER. Here the CDR3 DNA reads TGCGCCAGCAGCCAAGATTCCGCTGGGGGGGGCCGGGAGACCCAGTACTTC. Translated, it gives CASSQDSAGGGRETQYF.

In this sample, this clonotype turned up many times. The chain combines TRBV20-1 with TRBJ1-1, with unresolved D. The CDR3 covers 14 residues. Deletions cut 5 bases from V and 4 bases from J, with 17 bases between. Germline values: CDR1 DFQATT, CDR2 SNEGSKA (reference sequence). DNA of the CDR3: TGCAGTGCTGCCTACAGCGGGCGAGGCACTGAAGCTTTCTTT. Encoded protein: CSAAYSGRGTEAFF.

The table lists this clonotype with a few counts. The genes are TRBV20-1 and TRBJ2-1, with 12 bases identical to TRBD2. With V trimmed by 2 bases and J by 8 bases, 7 bases remained unmatched. The CDR3 runs to 15 residues. CDR1 and CDR2 (germline): DFQATT, SNEGSKA (reference sequence). The CDR3 DNA is TGCAGTGCTAGATCTTCGACTAGCGGGAGATATGAGCAGTTCTTC. It translates to CSARSSTSGRYEQFF.

This clonotype has ten or more counts. The chain links TRBV7-2 to TRBJ2-1; 10 bases fit TRBD2. V lost 5 bases and J lost 4; bases outside the gene matches: 11. Germline CDR1 SGHTA, CDR2 FQGNSA. This CDR3 has 17 amino acids. CDR3 in amino acids: CASSQPSSGLAYNEQFF. As DNA, the CDR3 is TGTGCCAGCAGCCAACCCTCGTCGGGACTAGCGTACAATGAGCAGTTCTTC.